A single sample is the source of the 27 T cell receptor beta chains below, sequenced in a study of T-cell memory formation after mild COVID-19. TCRdb re-derived calls from the 5' RACE reads in MiXCR, one entry per CDR3 protein. The repertoire holds about 440,000 distinct CDR3 sequences, with around 19% as singletons. Sequencing used PBMCs or a T cell subset sorted from them (not recorded which). These receptors came from an adult woman who had mild COVID-19 (a few samples of this study predate the infection). Cell type and time point are not known.

This clonotype was detected only a few times. The chain combines TRBV2 with TRBJ1-2, with 10 bases fitting TRBD1. The CDR3 totals 15 residues. Germline V gene lookup returns CDR1 SNHLY and CDR2 FYNNEI. The ends lost 4 bases at V and 4 bases at J; junction bases unmatched: 6. The CDR3 nucleotides are TGTGCCAGCAGTGGAATCCGGACAGGGGGCTATGGCTACACCTTC. This sequence encodes CASSGIRTGGYGYTF.

This clonotype was picked up a small number of times. This sequence joins TRBV5-1 and TRBJ2-7, with D tentatively TRBD2 (6 bases). CDR1 and CDR2 (germline): SGHRS, YFSETQ. The CDR3 is made up of 14 amino acids. Deletions cut 2 bases from V and 4 bases from J, with 13 bases between. The CDR3: CASSLSGAVYEQYF. CDR3 in DNA: TGCGCCAGCAGCTTATCGGGAGCGGTTTACGAGCAGTACTTC.

This clonotype was detected a few times. The V gene is TRBV7-8, the J gene TRBJ2-7; 9 bases match TRBD2. CDR3 length equals 16 residues. With 3 bases clipped from V and 0 bases from J, the junction kept 6 bases outside the gene matches. The germline V gene encodes CDR1 SGHVS and CDR2 FQNEAQ. The chain's CDR3 is CASSFRLAASSYEQYF. The CDR3 DNA sequence: TGTGCCAGCAGCTTTCGACTAGCGGCCTCCTCCTACGAGCAGTACTTC.

The chain joins TRBV12-3 or TRBV12-4 to TRBJ1-1, with unresolved D. The V gene lost 6 bases and the J gene lost 3 bases, with 8 bases spanning the gap. The CDR3 is made up of 12 amino acids. This CDR3 is CASSKSDTEAFF. Here the CDR3 DNA reads TGTGCCAGCAGCAAAAGTGACACTGAAGCTTTCTTT.

A few counts support this clonotype. The V and J genes are TRBV4-1 and TRBJ1-1; 7 bases map to TRBD1. With 1 base clipped from V and 6 bases from J, the junction kept 5 bases outside the gene matches. This CDR3 spans 14 amino acids. CDR1 is MGHRA, CDR2 YSYEKL, per germline. DNA of the CDR3: TGCGCCAGCAGCCAAGTAGGGGGCGCCGCTGAAGCTTTCTTT. This codes for CASSQVGGAAEAFF.

This clonotype has a handful of counts. V is TRBV6-2 or TRBV6-3 and J is TRBJ2-5; D is possibly TRBD2 (5 bases). From germline, CDR1 is MNHEY and CDR2 SVGEGT. CDR3 length: 14 residues. Trimming removed 3 bases from V and 2 bases from J, with 10 bases in between. This CDR3 is CASSYLSGQETQYF. CDR3 nucleotides: TGTGCCAGCAGTTATCTGAGCGGTCAAGAGACCCAGTACTTC.

At least ten counts were recorded for this clonotype. This chain links TRBV12-3 or TRBV12-4 with TRBJ2-7, with 9 nucleotides matching TRBD2. This CDR3 is built from 16 residues. The ends lost 5 bases at V and 4 bases at J; junction bases unmatched: 12. The CDR3: CASSPPPRSGSYEQYF. In nucleotides, the CDR3 is TGTGCCAGCAGTCCCCCACCCCGTAGCGGGAGTTACGAGCAGTACTTC.

This clonotype has more than one count but fewer than ten. The genes are TRBV12-3 or TRBV12-4 and TRBJ1-2; unclear D gene. The CDR3 spans 11 residues. V was cut by 8 bases and J by 7 bases, with 11 bases left in between. For the CDR3, the DNA is TGTGCCAGCTTCCCCGGTCCTGGCTACACCTTC. It specifies CASFPGPGYTF.

This clonotype showed up just a few times. The V call is TRBV20-1, the J call TRBJ2-7; D unclear. Looked up from germline, CDR1 is DFQATT and CDR2 is SNEGSKA (reference sequence). Trimming shortened V by 0 bases and J by 0 bases, and 12 bases separated the two germline ends. The CDR3 sequence is 15 residues long. Written as DNA, the CDR3 is TGCAGTGCTAGAGATCCCGACGGTCCCTCCTACGAGCAGTACTTC. Its translation is CSARDPDGPSYEQYF.

The chain recombines TRBV12-3 or TRBV12-4 with TRBJ2-7; TRBD2 agrees at 8 bases. After removal of 5 bases from V and 6 bases from J, the junction contained 12 bases not matched to a gene. The CDR3 covers 15 residues. The CDR3 region is CASSLQAGALGEQYF. DNA for the CDR3: TGTGCCAGCAGTCTACAAGCGGGAGCGTTAGGCGAGCAGTACTTC.

The V gene is TRBV11-2, the J gene TRBJ2-3; D remains ambiguous. This CDR3 comprises 13 residues. V was cut by 4 bases and J by 11 bases, with 16 bases left in between. From germline, CDR1 is SGHAT and CDR2 FQNNGV. The CDR3 loop is CASSSTRVKGQYF. CDR3 coding DNA: TGTGCCAGCAGCTCAACCCGAGTAAAAGGGCAGTATTTT.

The chain couples TRBV28 to TRBJ1-2; no clear D. There are 12 residues in the CDR3. V dropped 4 bases and J dropped 4 bases, with 7 bases sitting between them. Germline V gene lookup returns CDR1 MDHEN and CDR2 SYDVKM. The CDR3 reads CASSSEVYGYTF. The CDR3 DNA reads as TGTGCCAGCAGTTCTGAGGTCTATGGCTACACCTTC.

The chain uses TRBV20-1 and TRBJ1-1, with D possibly matching TRBD1 (5 bases). The germline V gene encodes CDR1 DFQATT and CDR2 SNEGSKA (reference sequence). V gave up 1 base and J gave up 0 bases, with 15 bases separating them. The CDR3 is 16 residues long. Written as DNA, the CDR3 is TGCAGTGCTAGAGGCAAGGGACCCCTTATGAACACTGAAGCTTTCTTT. This translates into CSARGKGPLMNTEAFF.

V usage is TRBV6-5 and J usage is TRBJ1-1; possibly TRBD1 for D (6 bases). Germline lookup yields CDR1 MNHEY and CDR2 SVGAGI. This CDR3 is built from 15 residues. Trimming removed 5 bases at V and 3 bases at J, with 16 bases between. The CDR3 region has the DNA TGTGCCAGCAGTCCCGGGGGCGCAGGTTACACTGAAGCTTTCTTT. Translating gives CASSPGGAGYTEAFF.

There are a few counts of this clonotype. The chain links TRBV20-1 to TRBJ2-1; tentative D call: TRBD2 (5 bases). Germline V gene sequence: CDR1 DFQATT, CDR2 SNEGSKA (reference sequence). V lost 5 bases and J 10 bases, leaving 15 bases between the germline ends. The CDR3 length is 12 residues. This chain's CDR3 is CSAGMSGTEQFF. In nucleotides, the CDR3 is TGCAGTGCTGGGATGAGCGGAACAGAGCAGTTCTTC.

This clonotype was counted a few times. This chain joins TRBV11-2 and TRBJ2-1; D is undetermined. Germline CDR1 SGHAT, CDR2 FQNNGV. The V gene lost 0 bases and the J gene lost 1 base, with 7 bases spanning the gap. The CDR3 covers 15 residues. The CDR3, as DNA: TGTGCCAGCAGCTTAGAGGTGGCATCCTACAATGAGCAGTTCTTC. It yields the protein CASSLEVASYNEQFF. The full variable domain, completed using reference TRBV11-2 and TRBJ2-1, is EAGVAQSPRYKIIEKRQSVAFWCNPISGHATLYWYQQILGQGPKLLIQFQNNGVVDDSQLPKDRFSAERLKGVDSTLKIQPAKLEDSAVYLCASSLEVASYNEQFFGPGTRLTVL.

This clonotype was observed a handful of times. This chain links TRBV12-3 or TRBV12-4 with TRBJ2-3; TRBD2 is a possible D gene (6 bases). CDR3 size: 14 residues. V gave up 5 bases and J gave up 5 bases, with 14 bases separating them. The CDR3 protein is CASSPFQGGDTQYF. Here the CDR3 DNA reads TGTGCCAGCAGTCCCTTCCAGGGAGGAGATACGCAGTATTTT.

The chain recombines TRBV6-5 with TRBJ1-2; no reliable D call. The CDR3 extends over 14 amino acids. Germline values: CDR1 MNHEY, CDR2 SVGAGI. Trimming removed 2 bases at V and 4 bases at J, with 11 bases between. The CDR3 nucleotides are TGTGCCAGCAGTTACCGAGGACGGAGCTATGGCTACACCTTC. Protein sequence: CASSYRGRSYGYTF.

This clonotype was observed a few times. The CDR3 DNA sequence: TGTGCCAGCAGTTTAAATCAGGGCGCCTACGAGCAGTACTTC. It specifies CASSLNQGAYEQYF. The V gene is TRBV12-3 or TRBV12-4, the J gene TRBJ2-7, with D maybe TRBD1 (5 bases). The V end was cut by 2 bases, the J end by 2 bases, with 10 bases between. The CDR3 covers 14 residues.

The chain uses TRBV27 and TRBJ2-1; TRBD1 matches 9 bases. The ends lost 3 bases at V and 8 bases at J; junction bases unmatched: 11. The germline V gene has CDR1 MNHEY and CDR2 SMNVEV (reference sequence). The CDR3 is 16 amino acids. CDR3: CASSFVGQGGSDEQFF. DNA of the CDR3: TGTGCCAGCAGTTTTGTGGGACAGGGCGGTTCGGATGAGCAGTTCTTC.

This clonotype was recorded a few times. V gene TRBV9 combines with J gene TRBJ2-3; 7 bases line up with TRBD2. The CDR3 extends over 15 amino acids. The germline CDR1 and CDR2 sequences are SGDLS and YYNGEE. V dropped 3 bases and J dropped 7; count of bases not matched to a gene: 11. The CDR3 DNA reads TGTGCCAGCAGCGATCCCGGGACTACTCCGCATACGCAGTATTTT. Its protein is CASSDPGTTPHTQYF. Complete variable domain (other parts from reference TRBV9 and TRBJ2-3): DSGVTQTPKHLITATGQRVTLRCSPRSGDLSVYWYQQSLDQGLQFLIQYYNGEERAKGNILERFSAQQFPDLHSELNLSSLELGDSALYFCASSDPGTTPHTQYFGPGTRLTVL.

The V and J genes are TRBV10-3 and TRBJ2-1; the D is unclear. The germline V gene encodes CDR1 ENHRY and CDR2 SYGVKD. V shed 8 bases and J shed 0 bases, with 14 bases lying between them. The CDR3 has 15 amino acids. CDR3 in DNA: TGTGCCATCGCGACGGAGATTAGCTCCTACAATGAGCAGTTCTTC. It specifies CAIATEISSYNEQFF.

This chain links TRBV20-1 with TRBJ2-7; D is unresolved. Trimming took 0 bases from V and 3 from J, leaving 6 bases between them. Germline V gene data show CDR1 as DFQATT and CDR2 as SNEGSKA (reference sequence). CDR3 length: 12 amino acids. The CDR3 nucleotides read TGCAGTGCTAGAGAGGCCTTCTACGAGCAGTACTTC. Translation: CSAREAFYEQYF.

V gene TRBV24-1 combines with J gene TRBJ2-7; perhaps TRBD2 as D (6 bases). The germline gives CDR1 KGHDR, CDR2 SFDVKD. The CDR3 runs 13 residues. V lost 6 bases and J lost 3, with 11 bases in between. CDR3 sequence reads: CATSLAAGYEQYF. The CDR3 region has the DNA TGTGCCACCAGTTTAGCGGCCGGCTACGAGCAGTACTTC.

This clonotype was observed a few times. The chain recombines TRBV4-1 with TRBJ2-2; D is unresolved. The CDR3 totals 14 residues. V was clipped by 1 base and J by 5 bases, with 8 bases between them. Per the germline V gene, CDR1 is MGHRA and CDR2 is YSYEKL. Written as DNA, the CDR3 is TGCGCCAGCAGCCAAGTGTCAAGAACCGGGGAGCTGTTTTTT. Its protein is CASSQVSRTGELFF.

The CDR3 is CASSLGRRLTNQPQHF. CDR3 in DNA: TGTGCCAGCAGTTTGGGACGACGGCTAACTAATCAGCCCCAGCATTTT. The V call is TRBV6-6, the J call TRBJ1-5; TRBD1 is a possible D gene (5 bases). CDR1 is MNHNY, CDR2 SVGAGI, per germline (reference sequence). This CDR3 spans 16 amino acids. Trimming left V 4 bases short and J 4 bases short, with 17 bases between.

This clonotype was detected only a few times. V is TRBV4-2 and J is TRBJ2-2; D gene uncertain. The CDR3 has 15 residues. Germline assignment: CDR1 LGHNA and CDR2 YNFKEQ. Trimming took 0 bases from V and 1 from J, leaving 6 bases between them. Written as DNA, the CDR3 is TGTGCCAGCAGCCAAGAGGACGGGAACACCGGGGAGCTGTTTTTT. This gives the protein CASSQEDGNTGELFF.